What follows describes a single T cell receptor (beta chain). Its target is not known. CDR3 length: 17 residues. This sample is part of a study of T cell clusters in autoimmune cytopenias. Study-level results: Active autoimmune hepatitis patients had roughly 2.9-fold fewer exclusive TRB clusters than healthy donors.

TRB amplification used approximately 250 ng of peripheral blood genomic DNA. TRB rearrangements were amplified by touch-down multiplex PCR with mixed TRB-A/B primers. TCRdb re-called the multiplex PCR reads, yielding one record per CDR3 amino acid sequence without DNA. The table lists roughly 8,100 distinct CDR3 sequences, with approximately 5.9% in the top ten. The genes are TRBV12-3 or TRBV12-4 and TRBJ1-3; the D gene TCRdb calls, TRBD1, cannot be checked with no DNA. Sequencing was carried out using peripheral blood. This clonotype originated in a human donor with an autoimmune cytopenia or autoimmune hepatitis (not recorded which). This chain's CDR3 is CASSLSPRQGRGNTIYF.